The 18 T cell receptor beta chains presented below share a single source sample, sequenced in a study of regulatory T cells in long-lasting Graves disease. Time point: persistent/refractory GD, antithyroid drugs over 5 years with positive TRAb. PBMC-derived RNA was used for the TCR library. Through Arm-PCR of CDR3 regions and iRepertoire HTBI primers, TCR beta libraries were built. TCRdb itself ran the multiplex PCR reads through MiXCR, one entry per CDR3 protein. Among hundreds of thousands of distinct CDR3 sequences, less than 20% were seen once, and the ten largest hold just under 30%. Specimen: peripheral blood mononuclear cells (PBMCs), collected when the disease was refractory, from a patient treated with antithyroid drugs. The receptors here all came from a female donor with Graves disease.

The chain uses TRBV2 and TRBJ1-5; no definite D call. V lost 3 bases and J 6 bases, leaving 9 bases between the germline ends. The length of the CDR3 is 13 residues. Germline CDR1 and CDR2: SNHLY and FYNNEI. The CDR3 region has the DNA TGTGCCAGCAGTGATAACAGACTTCAGCCCCAGCATTTT. This codes for CASSDNRLQPQHF.

This clonotype occurred a few times. This sequence joins TRBV11-2 and TRBJ1-1, with TRBD1 matching over 8 bases. Germline V gives CDR1 SGHAT, CDR2 FQNNGV. This CDR3 has 14 amino acids. V lost 3 bases to trimming and J lost 4 bases; unmatched junction nucleotides: 4. The CDR3 sequence: CASSFGTGSTEAFF. The CDR3 nucleotides are TGTGCCAGCAGCTTCGGGACAGGCTCCACTGAAGCTTTCTTT.

The chain joins TRBV3-1 to TRBJ2-7; D might be TRBD2 (6 bases). Germline loops: CDR1 LGHDT, CDR2 YNNKEL (reference sequence). The CDR3 extends over 15 amino acids. Trimming cost V 0 bases and J 4 bases, with 13 bases left between them. The CDR3 region has the DNA TGTGCCAGCAGCCAAGAAGCCGGGACTGCATACGAGCAGTACTTC. Its protein product is CASSQEAGTAYEQYF.

In this sample, this clonotype turned up many times. J is TRBJ2-5 and V is TRBV2; D not certain. The CDR3 totals 13 residues. Trimming cost V 2 bases and J 5 bases, with 9 bases left between them. The germline gives CDR1 SNHLY, CDR2 FYNNEI. The CDR3 here is CASSEREAETQYF. The CDR3 region has the DNA TGTGCCAGCAGTGAACGTGAGGCGGAGACCCAGTACTTC.

This clonotype was recorded many times. The gene calls are TRBV20-1 and TRBJ1-5; 8 bases match TRBD1. Germline assignment: CDR1 DFQATT and CDR2 SNEGSKA (reference sequence). The CDR3 has 15 residues. J gave up 3 bases and V 0 bases, and 4 bases lay outside the gene matches. The CDR3 nucleotides read TGCAGTGCTAGAGACGGGACAGGACCCAATCAGCCCCAGCATTTT. Encoded protein: CSARDGTGPNQPQHF.

Many counts were recorded for this clonotype. V gene TRBV27 combines with J gene TRBJ2-7, with 8 bases matching TRBD1. Germline trimming cut 3 bases from V and 4 bases from J; bases unmatched to any gene: 5. The CDR3 runs 14 residues. Germline CDR1 and CDR2: MNHEY and SMNVEV (reference sequence). CDR3 coding DNA: TGTGCCAGCAGTTTCCAGGGGGCGCAGTACGAGCAGTACTTC. Its translation: CASSFQGAQYEQYF.

J is TRBJ1-2 and V is TRBV29-1; no clear D. CDR1 and CDR2 from the germline V gene are SQVTM and ANQGSEA. Trimming removed 4 bases from V and 5 bases from J, with 14 bases in between. The CDR3 totals 13 residues. CDR3 protein: CSVGVSRGYGYTF. The CDR3 DNA reads TGCAGCGTTGGGGTATCCCGGGGTTATGGCTACACCTTC.

A few counts support this clonotype. This rearrangement joins TRBV15 to TRBJ2-7, with TRBD1 as a possible D gene (6 bases). Germline loops: CDR1 LNHNV, CDR2 YYDKDF (reference sequence). The CDR3 contains 19 residues. The V end lost 1 base, the J end lost 2 bases, and 24 bases lay between the germline ends. The CDR3 DNA is TGTGCCACCAGCAGAGTTTCAATTCCAGGACAGACGACCACCTACGAGCAGTACTTC. Its translation is CATSRVSIPGQTTTYEQYF.

This clonotype showed up just a few times. The chain combines TRBV5-4 with TRBJ2-7; D unclear. Germline assignment: CDR1 SGHNT and CDR2 YYREEE (reference sequence). The CDR3 covers 15 residues. V gave up 3 bases and J gave up 7 bases, with 20 bases separating them. The CDR3 protein is CASSYVGQGPSEQYF. In DNA form, the CDR3 reads TGTGCCAGCAGCTACGTCGGTCAAGGGCCCTCTGAGCAGTACTTC.

This clonotype occurred many times. The chain is built from TRBV20-1 and TRBJ1-2; 8 nucleotides align to TRBD1. V lost 6 bases, J lost 4 bases, and 10 bases stayed unmatched. The V gene's germline CDR1 is DFQATT and CDR2 SNEGSKA (reference sequence). The CDR3 spans 14 residues. The DNA of the CDR3 is TGCAGTGCAAGCCCGGGACAGGCAAGCTATGGCTACACCTTC. It yields the protein CSASPGQASYGYTF.

This clonotype was picked up a small number of times. The chain uses TRBV7-9 and TRBJ1-4; D perhaps matches TRBD1 (5 bases). V dropped 5 bases and J dropped 5 bases, with 15 bases sitting between them. This CDR3 spans 15 amino acids. The germline V gene encodes CDR1 SEHNR and CDR2 FQNEAQ (reference sequence). The DNA for the CDR3 is TGTGCCAGCAGCACTTGGAGGGGTTTAAATGAAAAACTGTTTTTT. It encodes CASSTWRGLNEKLFF. The full variable domain, its missing parts supplied by reference TRBV7-9 and TRBJ1-4, is DTGVSQNPRHKITKRGQNVTFRCDPISEHNRLYWYRQTLGQGPEFLTYFQNEAQLEKSRLLSDRFSAERPKGSFSTLEIQRTEQGDSAMYLCASSTWRGLNEKLFFGSGTQLSVL.

This clonotype was seen at least ten times. The V call is TRBV11-2, the J call TRBJ2-1; 8 positions agree with TRBD2. V shed 3 bases, J shed 5 bases, and the junction held 6 bases outside the gene matches. This CDR3 spans 15 amino acids. Germline values: CDR1 SGHAT, CDR2 FQNNGV. CDR3 region: CASSLSAREDNEQFF. For the CDR3, the DNA is TGTGCCAGCAGCTTGAGTGCGCGGGAGGACAATGAGCAGTTCTTC.

This clonotype has a handful of counts. The rearrangement links TRBV15 to TRBJ2-7; D is uncertain. Trimming removed 2 bases from V and 9 bases from J, with 8 bases in between. This CDR3 spans 11 amino acids. The germline CDR1 and CDR2 sequences are LNHNV and YYDKDF (reference sequence). The CDR3 DNA reads as TGTGCCACCAGCAGATGGACGGGGCAGTACTTC. Protein sequence: CATSRWTGQYF.

Note on this clonotype: This could be a read error, since a much larger clone is one nucleotide away. This is likely a read error, given that the CDR3 carries no conserved phenylalanine or tryptophan at its end. The chain combines TRBV28 with TRBJ2-7; D is ambiguous. The CDR3 is 12 amino acids. CDR1 is MDHEN and CDR2 is SYDVKM in the germline V gene. Trimming stripped 7 bases from V and 3 bases from J, with 10 bases between. The CDR3 bases are TGTGCCAGCACGGACGTTGGCTACGAGCAGTACTCC. Its protein product is CASTDVGYEQYS.

This clonotype was counted at least ten times. V and J are TRBV2 and TRBJ1-6; TRBD1 is a possible D gene (6 bases). Germline CDR1 reads SNHLY; CDR2 reads FYNNEI. Trimming removed 6 bases at V and 8 bases at J, with 17 bases between. The CDR3 totals 15 residues. CDR3 region: CASRVSGTLDSPLHF. CDR3 DNA: TGTGCCAGCAGGGTATCCGGGACATTGGATTCACCCCTCCACTTT.

This chain joins TRBV6-2 or TRBV6-3 and TRBJ1-5; D not resolved. The germline V and J ends were trimmed by 6 bases and 6 bases, with 12 bases remaining between them. Germline CDR1 MNHEY, CDR2 SVGEGT. The CDR3 is made up of 13 amino acids. This CDR3 reads CASRRFRSQPQHF. Written as DNA, the CDR3 is TGTGCCAGCAGGAGATTCCGCAGTCAGCCCCAGCATTTT.

As for this clonotype: This may be a read error, as it is one base from a much larger clone. The chain is built from TRBV20-1 and TRBJ1-1, with D perhaps TRBD1 (6 bases). The CDR3 contains 14 residues. Trimming shortened V by 6 bases and J by 3 bases, and 17 bases separated the two germline ends. Germline assignment: CDR1 DFQATT and CDR2 SNEGSKA (reference sequence). CDR3: CSAASRGGDTEAFF. DNA for the CDR3: TGCAGTGCCGCCAGCAGGGGAGGGGACACTGAAGCTTTCTTT.

Concerning this clonotype itself: Since a much larger clone is just one base distant, this may be a read error. The gene calls are TRBV7-9 and TRBJ1-1; possibly TRBD1 for D (6 bases). CDR3 length equals 17 residues. The germline CDR1 and CDR2 sequences are SEHNR and FQNEAQ (reference sequence). CDR3 coding DNA: TGTGCCGGCAGCCCAAGGCCTCGAGACAGGAGGAACACTGAAGCTTTCTTT. Translation: CAGSPRPRDRRNTEAFF.